This T cell receptor beta chain appears in the sequencing data of a study of T cell changes during pregnancy in multiple sclerosis. V gave up 0 bases and J gave up 5 bases, with 17 bases separating them. This CDR3 comprises 16 residues. Germline values: CDR1 SGHNT, CDR2 YYREEE (reference sequence). Produced via immunoSEQ multiplex PCR; TCRdb's table is partial and in-frame only. The sample contains about 68,000 clones, about 90% of which appear only once. This clone was recorded only once. The J gene is TRBJ1-1, the V gene TRBV5-4; D may be TRBD1 (6 bases). The TCR was taken from a female donor with multiple sclerosis, enrolled in a pregnancy study. Sample: peripheral blood, taken in the second trimester of pregnancy. The CDR3: CASSLERGRGNTEAFF. The DNA of the CDR3 is TGTGCCAGCAGCTTGGAGCGGGGGCGCGGTAATACTGAAGCTTTCTTT.